This is a list of T cell receptor beta chains from one sample in a study of blood T cell repertoires in COVID-19. Sequencing used immunoSEQ multiplex PCR; TCRdb keeps in-frame clones, though not all of them. The sample shows more than 150,000 clones, approximately 78% of them seen only once. Sequencing input: PBMCs or T cells enriched from blood (not recorded which). All receptors derive from a woman in her forties or fifties who had recovered from COVID-19. CDR3s include the opening cysteine and the closing phenylalanine or tryptophan. A D gene is named only where the DNA matches it firmly. Size values are once, few and many counts, or a class for expanded clones, and some rows have none.

abundance: few
j_gene: TRBJ1-4
v_gene: TRBV27
d_gene: NA
CDR3nt: TGTGCCAGCAGTCCCGCCCCCCCCGGGTCTCCGACGAATGAAAAACTGTTTTTT
CDR3aa: CASSPAPPGSPTNEKLFF

abundance: NA
j_gene: TRBJ1-4
v_gene: TRBV2
d_gene: NA
CDR3nt: TGTGCCAGCAGAGGACAGTCTAATGAAAAACTGTTTTTT
CDR3aa: CASRGQSNEKLFF

abundance: NA
j_gene: TRBJ1-3
v_gene: TRBV7-2
d_gene: NA
CDR3nt: TGTGCCAGCAGCTCACAGGGTTGGGGAAACACCATATATTTT
CDR3aa: CASSSQGWGNTIYF

abundance: NA
j_gene: TRBJ1-4
v_gene: TRBV5-1
d_gene: NA
CDR3nt: TGCGCCAGCAGCACCCCAGGGGAAACTAATGAAAAACTGTTTTTT
CDR3aa: CASSTPGETNEKLFF

abundance: NA
j_gene: TRBJ2-3
v_gene: TRBV4-1
d_gene: NA
CDR3nt: TGCGCCAGCAGCCCGGGGAGGGGGGCTGGGGGGGATACGCAGTATTTT
CDR3aa: CASSPGRGAGGDTQYF

abundance: NA
j_gene: TRBJ2-1
v_gene: TRBV5-1
d_gene: NA
CDR3nt: TGCGCCAGCAGCTTGGGACAGACTGGGAATGAGCAGTTCTTC
CDR3aa: CASSLGQTGNEQFF

abundance: NA
j_gene: TRBJ2-7
v_gene: TRBV28
d_gene: NA
CDR3nt: TGTGCCAGCAGTTTTGGGTCTAGCTGGGATAGGGTGGTAGGCGAGCAGTACTTC
CDR3aa: CASSFGSSWDRVVGEQYF

abundance: NA
j_gene: TRBJ1-2
v_gene: TRBV3-1/TRBV3-2
d_gene: NA
CDR3nt: TGTGCCAGCAGCCAGGGCTTCAAAGGCTACACCTTC
CDR3aa: CASSQGFKGYTF

abundance: NA
j_gene: TRBJ2-1
v_gene: TRBV6-1
d_gene: TRBD2
CDR3nt: TGTGCCAGCAGTGATTCCCCTAGCGGCGCATACAATGAGCAGTTCTTC
CDR3aa: CASSDSPSGAYNEQFF

abundance: NA
j_gene: TRBJ2-7
v_gene: TRBV11-2
d_gene: TRBD2
CDR3nt: TGTGCCAGCAGCTTGACTGGCGGGAGGGCCGGCTACGAGCAGTACTTC
CDR3aa: CASSLTGGRAGYEQYF

abundance: few
j_gene: TRBJ1-6
v_gene: TRBV27
d_gene: TRBD1
CDR3nt: TGTGCCAGCAGTGTAAACAGGGGGCGGGATTCACCCCTCCACTTT
CDR3aa: CASSVNRGRDSPLHF

abundance: NA
j_gene: TRBJ1-2
v_gene: TRBV27
d_gene: TRBD1
CDR3nt: TGTGCCAGCAGTTTTAAGACAGGGCAACTCTATGGCTACACCTTC
CDR3aa: CASSFKTGQLYGYTF

abundance: NA
j_gene: TRBJ2-7
v_gene: TRBV21-1
d_gene: NA
CDR3nt: TGTGCCAGCAACCGTAGACAGGGTTTATTCTACGAGCAGTACTTC
CDR3aa: CASNRRQGLFYEQYF

abundance: NA
j_gene: TRBJ1-2
v_gene: TRBV4-3
d_gene: TRBD1
CDR3nt: TGCGCCAGCAGCCAATGGACAGGACGGGACTATGGCTACACCTTC
CDR3aa: CASSQWTGRDYGYTF

abundance: NA
j_gene: TRBJ1-2
v_gene: TRBV18
d_gene: TRBD1
CDR3nt: TGTGCCAGCTCAATTGGGGGACAGTCGGGGAGCTACACCTTC
CDR3aa: CASSIGGQSGSYTF

abundance: NA
j_gene: TRBJ1-2
v_gene: TRBV28
d_gene: NA
CDR3nt: TGTGCCAGCAGTTTCCAGGGCTATGGCTACACCTTC
CDR3aa: CASSFQGYGYTF

abundance: NA
j_gene: TRBJ1-6
v_gene: TRBV7-2
d_gene: NA
CDR3nt: TGTGCCAGCAGCTTAGGGCAGAATAATTCACCCCTCCACTTT
CDR3aa: CASSLGQNNSPLHF

abundance: NA
j_gene: TRBJ1-2
v_gene: TRBV12-3/TRBV12-4
d_gene: TRBD1
CDR3nt: TGTGCCAGTGGGACAGACTATGGCTACACCTTC
CDR3aa: CASGTDYGYTF

abundance: NA
j_gene: TRBJ1-4
v_gene: TRBV6-5
d_gene: NA
CDR3nt: TGTGCCAGCAGCAAGGAGGCCGGCAATGAAAAACTGTTTTTT
CDR3aa: CASSKEAGNEKLFF

abundance: NA
j_gene: TRBJ1-5
v_gene: TRBV5-6
d_gene: NA
CDR3nt: TGTGCCAGCAGCTCGGGACTCCTCAATCAGCCCCAGCATTTT
CDR3aa: CASSSGLLNQPQHF

abundance: NA
j_gene: TRBJ1-4
v_gene: TRBV18
d_gene: NA
CDR3nt: TGTGCCAGCTCACCGGAGGCTCGAAATGAAAAACTGTTTTTT
CDR3aa: CASSPEARNEKLFF

abundance: NA
j_gene: TRBJ1-1
v_gene: TRBV5-5
d_gene: NA
CDR3nt: TGTGCCAGCAGCTTGGTCAGGGAGAACACTGAAGCTTTCTTT
CDR3aa: CASSLVRENTEAFF

abundance: NA
j_gene: TRBJ2-2
v_gene: TRBV6-1
d_gene: NA
CDR3nt: TGTGCCAGCAGTGAATTCGGGGGAGGAGGCACCGGGGAGCTGTTTTTT
CDR3aa: CASSEFGGGGTGELFF

abundance: few
j_gene: TRBJ2-7
v_gene: TRBV12-3/TRBV12-4
d_gene: NA
CDR3nt: TGTGCCAGCAGTTCCGCCTACGAGCAGTACTTC
CDR3aa: CASSSAYEQYF

abundance: NA
j_gene: TRBJ2-5
v_gene: TRBV19
d_gene: TRBD2
CDR3nt: TGTGCCAGTAGCCCTAGCGGGAGGGAGACCCAGTACTTC
CDR3aa: CASSPSGRETQYF

abundance: NA
j_gene: TRBJ2-1
v_gene: TRBV3-1/TRBV3-2
d_gene: NA
CDR3nt: TGTGCCAGCAGCCAAGACCTCGGGAGCCTGTACAATGAGCAGTTCTTC
CDR3aa: CASSQDLGSLYNEQFF

abundance: NA
j_gene: TRBJ2-2
v_gene: TRBV19
d_gene: NA
CDR3nt: TGTGCCAGTAGGCCCGACTCAAACACCGGGGAGCTGTTTTTT
CDR3aa: CASRPDSNTGELFF

abundance: few
j_gene: TRBJ2-1
v_gene: TRBV5-1
d_gene: NA
CDR3nt: TGCGCCAGCAGCCCCCCCGGAACGCGGGACTTCCTCAATGAGCAGTTCTTC
CDR3aa: CASSPPGTRDFLNEQFF

abundance: NA
j_gene: TRBJ2-1
v_gene: TRBV14
d_gene: NA
CDR3nt: TGTGCCAGCAGCCAAGTAGGACTCCGTTCCTACAATGAGCAGTTCTTC
CDR3aa: CASSQVGLRSYNEQFF

abundance: NA
j_gene: TRBJ2-5
v_gene: TRBV14
d_gene: TRBD2
CDR3nt: TGTGCCAGCAGCTACCGGACTAGCCGGGAGACCCAGTACTTC
CDR3aa: CASSYRTSRETQYF

abundance: few
j_gene: TRBJ1-6
v_gene: TRBV4-1
d_gene: NA
CDR3nt: TGCGCCAGCAGCCAAGTACCCGGGATGGGACCCCTCCACTTT
CDR3aa: CASSQVPGMGPLHF

abundance: once
j_gene: TRBJ2-6
v_gene: TRBV6-2/TRBV6-3
d_gene: NA
CDR3nt: TGTGCCAGCAGTTACTCGATGGTGGACAGACTCTCTGGGGCCAACGTCCTGACTTTC
CDR3aa: CASSYSMVDRLSGANVLTF

abundance: NA
j_gene: TRBJ2-2
v_gene: TRBV20-1
d_gene: NA
CDR3nt: TGCAGTGCTAGTTCAAGGACAAAAGACACCGGGGAGCTGTTTTTT
CDR3aa: CSASSRTKDTGELFF

abundance: NA
j_gene: TRBJ2-7
v_gene: TRBV20-1
d_gene: NA
CDR3nt: TGCAGTGCGGAAGACAGCTACGAGCAGTACTTC
CDR3aa: CSAEDSYEQYF

abundance: NA
j_gene: TRBJ2-1
v_gene: TRBV28
d_gene: NA
CDR3nt: TGTGCCAGCCGGACTCGTAAGGATGAGCAGTTCTTC
CDR3aa: CASRTRKDEQFF

abundance: NA
j_gene: TRBJ2-5
v_gene: TRBV11-2
d_gene: NA
CDR3nt: TGTGCCAGCAGCTTAGGGTTCACAGGAGGGCAAGAGACCCAGTACTTC
CDR3aa: CASSLGFTGGQETQYF

abundance: NA
j_gene: TRBJ1-2
v_gene: TRBV30
d_gene: NA
CDR3nt: TGTGCCTGGAGTGACAGCGGGTATGGCTACACCTTC
CDR3aa: CAWSDSGYGYTF

abundance: NA
j_gene: TRBJ2-4
v_gene: TRBV27
d_gene: NA
CDR3nt: TGTGCCAGCAGAGGAGTAGCCAAAAACATTCAGTACTTC
CDR3aa: CASRGVAKNIQYF

abundance: NA
j_gene: TRBJ2-2
v_gene: TRBV28
d_gene: NA
CDR3nt: TGTGCCAGCAGGGCCTCGGGTCACACCGGGGAGCTGTTTTTT
CDR3aa: CASRASGHTGELFF

abundance: few
j_gene: TRBJ2-1
v_gene: TRBV20-1
d_gene: TRBD2
CDR3nt: TGCAGTGCTAGTAGAGGGACTAGCGGGAACAATGAGCAGTTCTTC
CDR3aa: CSASRGTSGNNEQFF

abundance: NA
j_gene: TRBJ2-7
v_gene: TRBV29-1
d_gene: TRBD2
CDR3nt: TGCAGCGTCTCGGGGAGCGGGAGGGTCTACGAGCAGTACTTC
CDR3aa: CSVSGSGRVYEQYF

abundance: NA
j_gene: TRBJ2-3
v_gene: TRBV7-9
d_gene: NA
CDR3nt: TGTGCCAGCAGCTTGGGCAGGGCCACAGATACGCAGTATTTT
CDR3aa: CASSLGRATDTQYF

abundance: few
j_gene: TRBJ1-5
v_gene: TRBV18
d_gene: NA
CDR3nt: TGTGCCAGCTCACAAAGAGCGCCGCCGGGCAATCAGCCCCAGCATTTT
CDR3aa: CASSQRAPPGNQPQHF

abundance: NA
j_gene: TRBJ2-3
v_gene: TRBV23-1
d_gene: NA
CDR3nt: TGCGCCAGCAGTCCTCCTCCTCCAGATACGCAGTATTTT
CDR3aa: CASSPPPPDTQYF

abundance: NA
j_gene: TRBJ1-3
v_gene: TRBV7-8
d_gene: TRBD1
CDR3nt: TGTGCCAGCAGCCTAGAACAGGGGAACTCTGGAAACACCATATATTTT
CDR3aa: CASSLEQGNSGNTIYF

abundance: NA
j_gene: TRBJ1-2
v_gene: TRBV25-1
d_gene: NA
CDR3nt: TGTGCCAGCAGTGAATATGGCAGGGCCTCTTTTGGCTACACCTTC
CDR3aa: CASSEYGRASFGYTF

abundance: NA
j_gene: TRBJ1-3
v_gene: TRBV12-3/TRBV12-4
d_gene: NA
CDR3nt: TGTGCCAGCAGTGCGGGCCAGGGAAACACCATATATTTT
CDR3aa: CASSAGQGNTIYF

abundance: NA
j_gene: TRBJ2-1
v_gene: TRBV6-4
d_gene: TRBD2
CDR3nt: TGTGCCAGCAGCTTCGGACTAGCGAGATACAATGAGCAGTTCTTC
CDR3aa: CASSFGLARYNEQFF

abundance: NA
j_gene: TRBJ2-7
v_gene: TRBV2
d_gene: NA
CDR3nt: TGTGCCAGCAGTCCAGCGGGCTACGAGCAGTACTTC
CDR3aa: CASSPAGYEQYF

abundance: NA
j_gene: TRBJ1-2
v_gene: TRBV19
d_gene: NA
CDR3nt: TGTGCCAGTAGTATAGGTGGGACACTCCAGTCCACCTTC
CDR3aa: CASSIGGTLQSTF

abundance: NA
j_gene: TRBJ2-6
v_gene: TRBV4-3
d_gene: NA
CDR3nt: TGCGCCAGCAGCCAAGATCCAAACTCTGGGGCCAACGTCCTGACTTTC
CDR3aa: CASSQDPNSGANVLTF

abundance: NA
j_gene: TRBJ1-5
v_gene: TRBV7-2
d_gene: TRBD1
CDR3nt: TGTGCCAGCAGCCCACGGACAGGGGACCAGCCCCAGCATTTT
CDR3aa: CASSPRTGDQPQHF

abundance: NA
j_gene: TRBJ2-2
v_gene: TRBV7-2
d_gene: TRBD2
CDR3nt: TGTGCCAGCAGCTTCACTAGCGGGACGACCGGGGAGCTGTTTTTT
CDR3aa: CASSFTSGTTGELFF

abundance: once
j_gene: TRBJ2-7
v_gene: TRBV21-1
d_gene: NA
CDR3nt: TGTGCCAGCAGCAAGGAGCCCGGGACTCCTCAGTACGAGCAGTACTTC
CDR3aa: CASSKEPGTPQYEQYF

abundance: NA
j_gene: TRBJ1-3
v_gene: TRBV6-1
d_gene: NA
CDR3nt: TGTGCCAGCAGTGAAGCCCAGGGGACAACTGGAAACACCATATATTTT
CDR3aa: CASSEAQGTTGNTIYF

abundance: NA
j_gene: TRBJ2-1
v_gene: TRBV6-4
d_gene: TRBD2
CDR3nt: TGTGCCAGCAGTCGACTAGCGGGCAATTCCTACAATGAGCAGTTCTTC
CDR3aa: CASSRLAGNSYNEQFF

abundance: NA
j_gene: TRBJ2-1
v_gene: TRBV18
d_gene: NA
CDR3nt: TGTGCCAGCTCGAGCAACAGGGAGCGGGGACTGATATACAATGAGCAGTTCTTC
CDR3aa: CASSSNRERGLIYNEQFF

abundance: NA
j_gene: TRBJ2-7
v_gene: TRBV25-1
d_gene: NA
CDR3nt: TGTGCCAGCAGTGACATATCTGGACACTCCTACGAGCAGTACTTC
CDR3aa: CASSDISGHSYEQYF

abundance: NA
j_gene: TRBJ2-7
v_gene: TRBV19
d_gene: TRBD2
CDR3nt: TGTGCCAGTAGTATCCAAAGCGGGAGCTCCTACGAGCAGTACTTC
CDR3aa: CASSIQSGSSYEQYF

abundance: NA
j_gene: TRBJ1-4
v_gene: TRBV6-1
d_gene: NA
CDR3nt: TGTGCCAGCAGTGAAGCTCGGGGGGGCGTTGAAAAACTGTTTTTT
CDR3aa: CASSEARGGVEKLFF